These 9 T cell receptor beta chains share one sample of origin, sequenced in a study of shared clonotypes between healthy human individuals (dated by TCRdb to 2020 to 2022). The receptor library was made with the immunoSEQ multiplex PCR assay. Drawn from immuneACCESS, this table holds only the in-frame rearrangements with V and J called that TCRdb kept. Clones are partly lost; checked studies trace under half to an unresolved V gene and leave the rest unexplained. The sample has approximately 980,000 clones on record, 76% of them singletons. In total, the top ten clones hold about 1.5% of the sample. Sequenced: memory CD4+ T cells sorted from blood. The sample's cell subset or site, from its label and the paper: CD45RA-negative fraction. The receptors here all came from a man younger than 30 in good health.

The J gene is TRBJ1-6, the V gene TRBV6-1, with D hard to call. Trimming pared 2 bases from V and 7 bases from J, leaving 9 bases between. The CDR3 loop spans 14 amino acids. Germline CDR1 reads MNHNS; CDR2 reads SASEGT. CDR3 DNA: TGTGCCAGCAGTGAATGGACTTACAATTCACCCCTCCACTTT. This sequence encodes CASSEWTYNSPLHF.

The CDR3 protein is CAWGKTGGSGELFF. Written as DNA, the CDR3 is TGTGCCTGGGGAAAGACAGGGGGCTCCGGGGAGCTGTTTTTT. The rearrangement uses TRBV30 and TRBJ2-2, with 10 bases that match TRBD1. The junction had 6 bases not matched to a gene; V was cut back by 5 bases and J by 6 bases. CDR3 length equals 14 residues. Germline V gives CDR1 GTSNPN, CDR2 SVGIG (reference sequence).

This rearrangement joins TRBV30 to TRBJ1-2; no clear D. With 0 bases removed from V and 8 bases from J, the gap between germline ends came to 13 bases. CDR1 GTSNPN and CDR2 SVGIG come from the germline V gene (reference sequence). This CDR3 has 13 residues. CDR3 amino acids: CAWSVGLTSGYTF. CDR3 in DNA: TGTGCCTGGAGTGTAGGCCTCACATCAGGCTACACCTTC.

J is TRBJ1-3 and V is TRBV6-5; TRBD1 might be the D (6 bases). The CDR3 runs to 13 residues. CDR1 and CDR2 (germline): MNHEY, SVGAGI. V lost 5 bases to trimming and J lost 8 bases, with 13 bases between them. The DNA of the CDR3 is TGTGCCAGCAGTCAAGGACAGAGGGACACCATATATTTT. Translating gives CASSQGQRDTIYF.

Only one count was recorded for this clone. This chain's CDR3 is CASSQTSGRASETQYF. The DNA of the CDR3 is TGCGCCAGCAGCCAGACTAGCGGGAGGGCGTCGGAGACCCAGTACTTC. This chain uses TRBV5-1 with TRBJ2-5; 14 bases align to TRBD2. Unmatched junction bases numbered 7, after V lost 4 bases and J lost 5 bases. The CDR3 has 16 residues. Germline V gives CDR1 SGHRS, CDR2 YFSETQ.

The V gene is TRBV5-8, the J gene TRBJ2-3, with 10 bases matching TRBD1. Germline values: CDR1 SGHTS, CDR2 YDEGEE. Trimming at V came to 8 bases and at J to 1 base, leaving 7 bases not matched to a gene. The CDR3 totals 15 residues. CDR3 in amino acids: CARADRGRGTDTQYF. The CDR3 DNA reads as TGTGCCAGGGCAGACAGGGGGCGAGGCACAGATACGCAGTATTTT.

This clone was found once. CDR3 nucleotide sequence: TGTGCCAGCAGCTCACTTCCACAGTCGGGGAACATTCAGTACTTC. Translating gives CASSSLPQSGNIQYF. This sequence joins TRBV6-5 and TRBJ2-4; weak D call: TRBD2 (5 bases). Germline-derived CDR1 and CDR2 are MNHEY and SVGAGI. The V and J ends lost 6 bases and 7 bases respectively, with 19 bases between them. CDR3 length: 15 amino acids.

This CDR3 is CAISPTSGSLGEQFF. The CDR3 bases are TGTGCCATCAGTCCAACTAGCGGGAGCTTGGGTGAGCAGTTCTTC. The chain recombines TRBV10-3 with TRBJ2-1; TRBD2 matches 11 bases. Germline CDR1 and CDR2: ENHRY and SYGVKD. The CDR3 spans 15 residues. After removal of 5 bases from V and 9 bases from J, the junction contained 9 bases not matched to a gene.

The chain recombines TRBV19 with TRBJ1-1; D possibly corresponds to TRBD1 (5 bases). The CDR3 has 13 residues. CDR1 LNHDA and CDR2 SQIVND come from the germline V gene (reference sequence). The V and J ends lost 3 bases and 4 bases respectively, with 9 bases between them. The CDR3 nucleotides are TGTGCCAGTAGTATCGGGACCCGCACTGAAGCTTTCTTT. This encodes CASSIGTRTEAFF.